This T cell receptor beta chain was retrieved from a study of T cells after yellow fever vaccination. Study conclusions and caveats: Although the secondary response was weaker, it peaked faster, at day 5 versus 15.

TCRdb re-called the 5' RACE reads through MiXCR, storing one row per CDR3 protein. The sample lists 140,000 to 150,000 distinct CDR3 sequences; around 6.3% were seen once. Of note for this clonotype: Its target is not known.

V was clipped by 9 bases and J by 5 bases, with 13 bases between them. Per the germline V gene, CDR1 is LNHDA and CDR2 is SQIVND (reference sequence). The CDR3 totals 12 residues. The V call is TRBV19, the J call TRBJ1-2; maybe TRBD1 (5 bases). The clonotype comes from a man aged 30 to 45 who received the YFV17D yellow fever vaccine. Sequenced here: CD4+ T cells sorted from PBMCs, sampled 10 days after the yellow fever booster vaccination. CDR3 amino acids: CASRDATYGYTF. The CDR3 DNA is TGTGCCAGCCGGGACGCGACATATGGCTACACCTTC.